This T cell receptor beta chain was profiled in a study of T cell repertoires in cytomegalovirus infection (dated by TCRdb to about 2019). For the study in its entirety: The peptide stimulations were aimed at well-studied HLA-B-restricted epitopes as well as recently identified HLA-C-restricted CMV epitopes, whose presentation resists viral immunomodulation. Donor HLA type was relevant to the analysis, as public TCR beta signatures indicated carriage of CMV infection together with the matching HLA type.

Sequenced using an Illumina HiSeq 1500. The public reads were run again by TCRdb, first through fastp at Q25 and then through MiXCR, and only productive beta chains were kept. For every CDR3 protein sequence, its rows merge into one entry that carries the most common genes and DNA. The table for this sample lists roughly 990,000 distinct CDR3 sequences; about a third of them were counted only once. 11% to 15% of the sample is taken by the ten largest. CDR1 and CDR2 were assigned from the germline V gene as MGHRA and YSYEKL. Including cysteine and phenylalanine, the CDR3 has 16 amino acids. Of the read, only the CDR3 DNA is kept; its 48 bases are in frame from base 1. V is cut by 0 bases and J by 4 bases, and the space between the germline ends is 16 bases. The treatment or condition label corresponds to: in vitro stimulation with specific CMV peptide epitopes to enrich CMV-specific T cells. This clonotype appeared a few times. The clone's antigen remains unknown. The record has no base qualities; no much larger clone is one base away.

What the authors observed across the whole study: The ex vivo response was dominated by HLA-C-restricted CMV-specific TCR beta clonotypes, which also provided the single most frequent clonotype in two of eight donors. Carriers of CMV infection plus the relevant HLA type were discriminated by the cumulative frequency of public TCR beta family members in the study cohort and in an independent approximately 340-donor cohort.

The rearrangement combines TRBV4-1 with TRBJ2-7; the D gene is perhaps TRBD1, on 6 matching bases. This receptor was obtained from a human donor in good health (CMV status not recorded). Some clones in this sample may be carry-over from other donors' samples. The sample here was cultured CD8+ T cells from PBMCs, taken from culture after CMV antigen stimulation. The CDR3 reads CASSQEVGTGRYEQYF. At the DNA level, the sequence is TGCGCCAGCAGCCAAGAAGTTGGAACAGGGAGATACGAGCAGTACTTC.